Listed below are T cell receptor beta chains from one sample, sequenced in a study of glioma-infiltrating T cells. TCRdb processed the multiplex PCR reads anew with MiXCR; each CDR3 protein has one entry. The sample lists 400,000 or so distinct CDR3 sequences; about two fifths were seen once. The sample comprised glioma tissue, nonneoplastic brain tissue, or PBMCs (not recorded which). The source is a human donor with low-grade glioma or glioblastoma, undergoing nonglioma brain surgery, or in good health (not recorded which). The CDR3 runs from the conserved cysteine through the conserved F or W. The order of the fields is J gene, D gene, clone size, V gene, CDR3 DNA, CDR3 protein. D genes are given only for firm matches. Clone sizes are given selectively: once, few, many, or a class where the clone is expanded.

>TRBJ2-7|TRBD2|many|TRBV20-1
TGCAGTGCTAGCGGACTAGCGGGGTCCTACGAGCAGTACTTC
CSASGLAGSYEQYF
>TRBJ2-7|.|few|TRBV4-2
TGTGCCAGCAGCCAGTCTGTAGGTGATACCTCCTACGAGCAGTACTTC
CASSQSVGDTSYEQYF
>TRBJ2-2|TRBD2|.|TRBV28
TGTGCCAGCAGTTACGGGGCCAGCGGGAGCTGGAACACCGGGGAGCTGTTTTTT
CASSYGASGSWNTGELFF
>TRBJ1-2|.|.|TRBV7-9
TGTGCCAGCAGCCCCGTGGGACGGTCCTATGGCTACACCTTC
CASSPVGRSYGYTF
>TRBJ2-1|.|many|TRBV6-1
TGTGCCAGCAGTGAAGATGTGGGCCGATACAATGAGCAGTTCTTC
CASSEDVGRYNEQFF
>TRBJ1-5|TRBD1|few|TRBV2
TGTGCCAGCAGAGTGGGACAGGGGCTTTATAGCAATCAGCCCCAGCATTTT
CASRVGQGLYSNQPQHF
>TRBJ2-3|TRBD1|many|TRBV27
TGTGCCAGCAGTTTAGGGACAGGCCACGGGTATTTT
CASSLGTGHGYF
>TRBJ2-7|.|.|TRBV4-3
TGCGCCAGCAGCCAAGTGTATCCGTCCTACGAGCAGTACTTC
CASSQVYPSYEQYF
>TRBJ2-7|.|once|TRBV10-3
TGTGCCATCAGTGAGTCCGGGACTGAGTTGAGGCAGTACTTC
CAISESGTELRQYF
>TRBJ1-1|.|many|TRBV6-2/TRBV6-3
TGTGCCAGCAGTTACTTAATCGCGGCCACTGAAGCTTTCTTT
CASSYLIAATEAFF
>TRBJ2-3|TRBD2|few|TRBV7-8
TGTGCCAGCAGCTTAGCGGAGCGGGAGTCTACGCAGTATTTT
CASSLAERESTQYF
>TRBJ1-2|TRBD1|few|TRBV24-1
TGTGCCACCAGTGATTTCGGACAGGCCTATGGCTACACCTTC
CATSDFGQAYGYTF
>TRBJ2-7|TRBD2|.|TRBV20-1
TGCAGTGCTAGAGTCCCGGGACTAGCGGGAGGGCGGTATGAGCAGTACTTC
CSARVPGLAGGRYEQYF
>TRBJ2-5|TRBD2|many|TRBV6-1
TGTGCCAGCGGAGAGACTAGCGGGAGTCAAGAGACCCAGTACTTC
CASGETSGSQETQYF
>TRBJ1-2|.|many|TRBV6-2/TRBV6-3
TGTGCCAGCACCCTGGACATGCTCTATGGCTACACCTTC
CASTLDMLYGYTF
>TRBJ2-3|.|.|TRBV5-1
TGCGCCAGCTCTCCTCAGCGGCAGCACGATACGCAGTATTTT
CASSPQRQHDTQYF
>TRBJ2-3|.|few|TRBV18
TGTGCCAGCTCACCCCCTACGTATTTT
CASSPPTYF
>TRBJ2-5|.|many|TRBV27
TGTGCCAGCAGTTTAGTCGCCACGTCATGGGAGACCCAGTACTTC
CASSLVATSWETQYF
>TRBJ1-3|TRBD1|.|TRBV4-1
TGCGCTAGCAGCCCCCCCGGGACAGGGAGGAACACCATATATTTT
CASSPPGTGRNTIYF
>TRBJ2-7|TRBD1|.|TRBV25-1
TGTGCCAGCAGTGACCCCAGGACAGGCTACGAGCAGTACTTC
CASSDPRTGYEQYF
>TRBJ2-7|TRBD2|once|TRBV20-1
TGCAGTGCTCCTCGTCTAGCGGGTCGTACGGGGGAGCAGTACTTC
CSAPRLAGRTGEQYF
>TRBJ2-3|.|few|TRBV14
TGTGCCAGCAGCCCGTTAGGAGGTAGCACAGATACGCAGTATTTT
CASSPLGGSTDTQYF
>TRBJ2-7|TRBD2|.|TRBV6-5
TGTGCCAGCAGTTACTTAGGGACTAAAGGCGAGCAGTACTTC
CASSYLGTKGEQYF
>TRBJ2-1|TRBD2|.|TRBV4-3
TGCGCCAGCAGTCAATTCCGGTCTAGCGGGAGCAATTACAATGAGCAGTTCTTC
CASSQFRSSGSNYNEQFF
>TRBJ1-5|TRBD1|few|TRBV6-6
TGTGCCAGCAGTTACGGTCCCGGGACAGGGACAAGGAGCAATCAGCCCCAGCATTTT
CASSYGPGTGTRSNQPQHF
>TRBJ2-7|.|.|TRBV28
TGTGCCAGCAGTTACCACATAAGAGGAAGCTCCTACAAGCAGTACTTC
CASSYHIRGSSYKQYF
>TRBJ2-1|.|many|TRBV27
TGTGCCATACGGCTCGGGCGGAACTCCTACAATGAGCAGTTCTTC
CAIRLGRNSYNEQFF
>TRBJ2-7|TRBD1|.|TRBV20-1
TGCAGTGCTAGAGCCCGGGACAGGGGTTACGAGCAGTACTTC
CSARARDRGYEQYF
>TRBJ2-7|.|.|TRBV6-9
TGTGCCAGCAGCTTATCGAGCGCCTCCTACGAGCAATACTTC
CASSLSSASYEQYF
>TRBJ2-3|.|.|TRBV20-1
TGCAGTGCTAGGGATCCGGGAAAGGGCACAGATACGCAGTATTTT
CSARDPGKGTDTQYF